The rows below give T cell receptor beta chains drawn from one sample of a study of blood T cell repertoires in COVID-19. Libraries were prepared by immunoSEQ multiplex PCR; TCRdb keeps only in-frame clonotypes and omits some of them. This sample carries roughly 140,000 clones, 70% to 85% of them seen once, and the ten largest clones take 9.8%. The sample was peripheral blood. These receptors all come from a woman in her forties or fifties with acute or convalescent COVID-19. CDR3s include the opening cysteine and the closing phenylalanine or tryptophan. A D gene is named only where the DNA matches it firmly. Only part of the rows carry a size: once, few, many, or a class if the clone is expanded.

CDR3: CASSLGTGSPQYF; DNA: TGTGCCAGCAGTTTAGGGACAGGGTCCCCGCAGTATTTT; V: TRBV12-3/TRBV12-4; J: TRBJ2-3; size: once; D: TRBD1
CDR3: CASSVLGTGGYTF; DNA: TGTGCCAGCAGCGTACTCGGGACAGGTGGCTACACCTTC; V: TRBV5-8; J: TRBJ1-2; size: few; D: TRBD1
CDR3: CASSETGVAGELFF; DNA: TGTGCCAGCAGTGAAACCGGGGTAGCCGGGGAGCTGTTTTTT; V: TRBV2; J: TRBJ2-2; size: NA; D: NA
CDR3: CSASGGGGPLSNQPQHF; DNA: TGCAGTGCTAGTGGAGGGGGCGGCCCTCTTAGCAATCAGCCCCAGCATTTT; V: TRBV20-1; J: TRBJ1-5; size: NA; D: TRBD1
CDR3: CASGLHLGTEAFF; DNA: TGTGCTAGTGGTCTCCACCTAGGCACTGAAGCTTTCTTT; V: TRBV12-5; J: TRBJ1-1; size: NA; D: NA
CDR3: CARSGDKRDSGNTIYF; DNA: TGTGCCAGAAGCGGTGACAAACGAGACTCTGGAAACACCATATATTTT; V: TRBV5-3; J: TRBJ1-3; size: NA; D: NA
CDR3: CASSLTGEGYNEQFF; DNA: TGCGCCAGCAGCCTGACAGGGGAGGGTTACAATGAGCAGTTCTTC; V: TRBV5-1; J: TRBJ2-1; size: NA; D: NA
CDR3: CASSVGQGATGELFF; DNA: TGTGCCAGCAGCGTCGGACAGGGGGCCACCGGGGAGCTGTTTTTT; V: TRBV9; J: TRBJ2-2; size: once; D: TRBD1
CDR3: CASSQKAGEYNEKLFF; DNA: TGTGCCAGCAGCCAAAAGGCAGGGGAATATAATGAAAAACTGTTTTTT; V: TRBV14; J: TRBJ1-4; size: few; D: NA
CDR3: CAGEESTDTQYF; DNA: TGTGCCGGAGAGGAAAGCACAGATACGCAGTATTTT; V: TRBV6-5; J: TRBJ2-3; size: NA; D: NA
CDR3: CASSLGTQHTEAFF; DNA: TGTGCCAGCAGTTTGGGCACTCAACACACTGAAGCTTTCTTT; V: TRBV28; J: TRBJ1-1; size: NA; D: NA
CDR3: CASSQDAVAGYNEQFF; DNA: TGCGCCAGCAGCCAAGATGCGGTAGCGGGGTACAATGAGCAGTTCTTC; V: TRBV4-3; J: TRBJ2-1; size: NA; D: TRBD2
CDR3: CASRTGPGELFF; DNA: TGTGCCAGCAGGACAGGGCCCGGGGAGCTGTTTTTT; V: TRBV2; J: TRBJ2-2; size: few; D: TRBD1
CDR3: CASSSGGAKNIQYF; DNA: TGTGCCAGCAGTTCGGGGGGAGCCAAAAACATTCAGTACTTC; V: TRBV5-4; J: TRBJ2-4; size: once; D: TRBD2
CDR3: CASSYVRVNSPLHF; DNA: TGTGCCAGCAGTTACGTCAGGGTTAATTCACCCCTCCACTTT; V: TRBV6-5; J: TRBJ1-6; size: NA; D: NA
CDR3: CASSYGVDTGELFF; DNA: TGTGCCAGCAGTTACGGAGTGGACACCGGGGAGCTGTTTTTT; V: TRBV27; J: TRBJ2-2; size: NA; D: NA
CDR3: CASSSGAGGNTGELFF; DNA: TGTGCCAGCAGTTCCGGAGCGGGAGGGAACACCGGGGAGCTGTTTTTT; V: TRBV2; J: TRBJ2-2; size: NA; D: TRBD2
CDR3: CASSLRVSDTQYF; DNA: TGCGCCAGCAGCCTCAGGGTATCGGATACGCAGTATTTT; V: TRBV4-3; J: TRBJ2-3; size: few; D: NA
CDR3: CASSVDRAGGYTF; DNA: TGTGCCAGCAGCGTCGACAGGGCGGGTGGCTACACCTTC; V: TRBV9; J: TRBJ1-2; size: NA; D: TRBD1
CDR3: CASSSTTGGRETQYF; DNA: TGTGCCAGCAGCTCCACGACAGGGGGGAGGGAGACCCAGTACTTC; V: TRBV11-2; J: TRBJ2-5; size: NA; D: TRBD1
CDR3: CASSQRDRGLEKLFF; DNA: TGCGCCAGCAGCCAACGGGACAGGGGGCTTGAAAAACTGTTTTTT; V: TRBV4-1; J: TRBJ1-4; size: NA; D: TRBD1
CDR3: CASSPGAGGEKLFF; DNA: TGTGCCAGCAGCCCAGGGGCAGGAGGCGAAAAACTGTTTTTT; V: TRBV9; J: TRBJ1-4; size: NA; D: NA
CDR3: CASRRKEGWADTQYF; DNA: TGTGCCAGCCGCAGGAAGGAAGGTTGGGCAGATACGCAGTATTTT; V: TRBV28; J: TRBJ2-3; size: NA; D: NA
CDR3: CASTLGQESSPLHF; DNA: TGTGCCAGCACCCTGGGACAGGAGTCTTCACCCCTCCACTTT; V: TRBV13; J: TRBJ1-6; size: NA; D: TRBD1
CDR3: CASSQIAGGPTNEKLFF; DNA: TGCGCCAGCAGCCAAATTGCAGGGGGACCAACTAATGAAAAACTGTTTTTT; V: TRBV4-3; J: TRBJ1-4; size: NA; D: TRBD1
CDR3: CASSSAGLATGELFF; DNA: TGTGCCAGCAGTTCAGCGGGACTAGCAACCGGGGAGCTGTTTTTT; V: TRBV6-2/TRBV6-3; J: TRBJ2-2; size: NA; D: TRBD2
CDR3: CASSQDSPSGGWGEQYF; DNA: TGTGCCAGCAGCCAAGATTCTCCGAGCGGGGGATGGGGCGAGCAGTACTTC; V: TRBV3-1/TRBV3-2; J: TRBJ2-7; size: NA; D: TRBD2
CDR3: CATSDSTLGTSGRRALSHNEQFF; DNA: TGTGCCACCAGTGACAGTACCCTGGGAACTAGCGGGAGGAGGGCTCTCTCGCACAATGAGCAGTTCTTC; V: TRBV24-1; J: TRBJ2-1; size: NA; D: TRBD2
CDR3: CASSEPNRYYGYTF; DNA: TGTGCCAGCAGTGAGCCCAACAGGTACTATGGCTACACCTTC; V: TRBV6-1; J: TRBJ1-2; size: NA; D: NA
CDR3: CASSFGTGVGYTF; DNA: TGTGCCAGCAGTTTCGGGACAGGGGTCGGCTACACCTTC; V: TRBV6-5; J: TRBJ1-2; size: NA; D: TRBD1
CDR3: CASSSKETQYF; DNA: TGTGCCAGCAGTTCTAAAGAGACCCAGTACTTC; V: TRBV6-5; J: TRBJ2-5; size: few; D: NA
CDR3: CAISESRGSEKLFF; DNA: TGTGCCATCAGTGAGTCAAGGGGTTCTGAAAAACTGTTTTTT; V: TRBV10-3; J: TRBJ1-4; size: NA; D: NA
CDR3: CASNGGNTIYF; DNA: TGTGCCAGCAACGGTGGAAACACCATATATTTT; V: TRBV7-3; J: TRBJ1-3; size: NA; D: NA
CDR3: CASSTGGTISGANVLTF; DNA: TGTGCCAGTAGTACAGGGGGTACTATCTCTGGGGCCAACGTCCTGACTTTC; V: TRBV19; J: TRBJ2-6; size: once; D: TRBD1
CDR3: CAIGGGGWPTIYF; DNA: TGTGCCATCGGGGGGGGAGGCTGGCCCACCATATATTTT; V: TRBV12-3/TRBV12-4; J: TRBJ1-3; size: NA; D: NA
CDR3: CASSKDRVRNTEAFF; DNA: TGTGCCAGCAGCAAAGACAGGGTTAGGAACACTGAAGCTTTCTTT; V: TRBV5-4; J: TRBJ1-1; size: NA; D: TRBD1
CDR3: CASILNQGSDTQYF; DNA: TGTGCCAGCATCCTAAACCAGGGCTCAGATACGCAGTATTTT; V: TRBV6-5; J: TRBJ2-3; size: NA; D: NA
CDR3: CASSFRDKETQYF; DNA: TGTGCCAGCAGCTTCCGGGACAAAGAGACCCAGTACTTC; V: TRBV11-1; J: TRBJ2-5; size: NA; D: NA
CDR3: CASSEQASRGNEKLFF; DNA: TGTGCCAGCAGCGAACAGGCCTCTCGTGGTAATGAAAAACTGTTTTTT; V: TRBV5-5; J: TRBJ1-4; size: NA; D: NA
CDR3: CATSDLCVVGTGEDEAFF; DNA: TGTGCCACCAGTGATTTGTGCGTAGTCGGGACAGGGGAGGATGAAGCTTTCTTT; V: TRBV24-1; J: TRBJ1-1; size: NA; D: TRBD1
CDR3: CASSLRSGFLDQPQHF; DNA: TGTGCCAGCAGCTTACGGTCGGGATTCCTAGACCAGCCCCAGCATTTT; V: TRBV7-2; J: TRBJ1-5; size: NA; D: NA
CDR3: CASLRGAAGNTIYF; DNA: TGTGCCAGTCTTCGGGGGGCGGCTGGAAACACCATATATTTT; V: TRBV28; J: TRBJ1-3; size: NA; D: NA
CDR3: CATSGRAGAKSYNEQFF; DNA: TGTGCCACCAGTGGAAGAGCGGGAGCTAAAAGCTACAATGAGCAGTTCTTC; V: TRBV24-1; J: TRBJ2-1; size: NA; D: TRBD2
CDR3: CASREGDHSGNTIYF; DNA: TGTGCCAGCAGAGAGGGGGACCACTCTGGAAACACCATATATTTT; V: TRBV2; J: TRBJ1-3; size: NA; D: NA
CDR3: CASSPRGPRNEKLFF; DNA: TGTGCCAGCAGCCCGAGGGGGCCGAGGAATGAAAAACTGTTTTTT; V: TRBV7-6; J: TRBJ1-4; size: NA; D: TRBD1
CDR3: CASSSRTSGRPTDTQYF; DNA: TGTGCCAGCAGTTCCCGGACTAGCGGGAGACCTACGGATACGCAGTATTTT; V: TRBV27; J: TRBJ2-3; size: NA; D: TRBD2
CDR3: CASSLGPGGNYEQYF; DNA: TGTGCCAGCAGCTTAGGCCCAGGGGGGAATTACGAGCAGTACTTC; V: TRBV7-2; J: TRBJ2-7; size: NA; D: NA
CDR3: CASSQDRWTSVTGELFF; DNA: TGCGCCAGCAGCCAAGATCGTTGGACTAGCGTGACCGGGGAGCTGTTTTTT; V: TRBV4-3; J: TRBJ2-2; size: NA; D: TRBD2
CDR3: CASSIAGQGNTEAFF; DNA: TGTGCCAGTAGTATTGCCGGACAGGGGAACACTGAAGCTTTCTTT; V: TRBV19; J: TRBJ1-1; size: once; D: TRBD1
CDR3: CASSPLQGGPSNEQFF; DNA: TGTGCCAGCAGTCCTTTACAGGGGGGACCTTCCAATGAGCAGTTCTTC; V: TRBV6-6; J: TRBJ2-1; size: NA; D: TRBD1
CDR3: CASSDRTGNQPQHF; DNA: TGTGCCAGCAGTGATCGGACAGGGAATCAGCCCCAGCATTTT; V: TRBV2; J: TRBJ1-5; size: once; D: TRBD1
CDR3: CASSVGQGQREKLFF; DNA: TGTGCCAGCAGCGTAGGGCAGGGCCAACGGGAAAAACTGTTTTTT; V: TRBV9; J: TRBJ1-4; size: NA; D: NA
CDR3: CASSLGGLNTEAFF; DNA: TGTGCCAGCAGCTTAGGTGGCTTGAACACTGAAGCTTTCTTT; V: TRBV7-2; J: TRBJ1-1; size: NA; D: NA
CDR3: CASRGDREHGYTF; DNA: TGTGCCAGCAGAGGGGACAGGGAGCATGGCTACACCTTC; V: TRBV2; J: TRBJ1-2; size: NA; D: TRBD1
CDR3: CASSWEGNTQYF; DNA: TGTGCCAGCAGTTGGGAGGGGAATACGCAGTATTTT; V: TRBV12-3/TRBV12-4; J: TRBJ2-3; size: NA; D: TRBD2
CDR3: CASSYSETQYF; DNA: TGTGCCAGCAGTTACAGCGAGACCCAGTACTTC; V: TRBV6-6; J: TRBJ2-5; size: NA; D: NA
CDR3: CASSLDNDREAFF; DNA: TGCGCCAGCAGCTTGGATAACGACAGAGAAGCTTTCTTT; V: TRBV5-1; J: TRBJ1-1; size: few; D: NA